The present entry profiles one T cell receptor (beta chain) with its context. This specimen comes from a study of shared clonotypes between healthy human individuals. J lost 8 bases, V lost 0 bases, and 11 bases had no gene match. The CDR3 totals 17 residues. Germline V gene lookup returns CDR1 SGDLS and CDR2 YYNGEE. Libraries were prepared by immunoSEQ multiplex PCR; TCRdb keeps only in-frame clonotypes and omits some of them. The data contain about 2.3 million clones, roughly 90% of them seen just once; the ten biggest clones take up 0.37%. This TCR was sampled from a man younger than 35 in good health. Some clones in this sample may be carry-over from other donors' samples. The material sequenced was naive CD4+ T cells from PBMCs. Sample subset: CD45RA+ positively selected. The chain uses TRBV9 and TRBJ2-1; 10 bases map to TRBD1. The CDR3 loop reads CASSVGLGRTGGDEQFF. The CDR3 region has the DNA TGTGCCAGCAGCGTAGGTTTGGGAAGGACAGGGGGTGATGAGCAGTTCTTC.